This entry features one T cell receptor beta chain sequence. Its antigen is unidentified. CDR3 length equals 14 residues. The germline V gene encodes CDR1 SGHRS and CDR2 YFSETQ. V was pared by 7 bases and J by 8 bases, with 21 bases between. This sample is drawn from a study of shared clonotypes between healthy human individuals. General study points: Some clonotypes were shared by all four sorted-subset donors, while others were not shared. The non-shared ones had lower generation probabilities than the shared ones.

Sequencing used immunoSEQ multiplex PCR; TCRdb keeps in-frame clones, though not all of them. The data hold around 1.4 million clones, with about 98.5% observed a single time. Sequencing was carried out using naive CD4+ T cells sorted from blood. Regarding subset: CD45RA+ positively selected. The V gene is TRBV5-1, the J gene TRBJ1-1, with D hard to call. This sequence was found in a man between 25 and 39 years old in good health. This CDR3 reads CASASIGLTPEAFF. CDR3 sequence (DNA): TGCGCCAGCGCCTCTATAGGGTTAACACCAGAAGCTTTCTTT.